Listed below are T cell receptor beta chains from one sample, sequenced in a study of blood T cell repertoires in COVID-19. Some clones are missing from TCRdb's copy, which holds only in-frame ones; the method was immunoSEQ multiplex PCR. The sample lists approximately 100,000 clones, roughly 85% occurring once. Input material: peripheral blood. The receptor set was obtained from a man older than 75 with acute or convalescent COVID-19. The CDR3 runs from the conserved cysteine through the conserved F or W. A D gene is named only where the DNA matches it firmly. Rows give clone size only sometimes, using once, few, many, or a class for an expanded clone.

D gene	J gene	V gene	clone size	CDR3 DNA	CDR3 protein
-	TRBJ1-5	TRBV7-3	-	TGTGCCAGCAGCTCTTCAGGAGGCCGCAATCAGCCCCAGCATTTT	CASSSSGGRNQPQHF
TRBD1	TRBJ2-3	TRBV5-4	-	TGTGCCAGCAGCCTACCCTCGACAGGGCTCGATACGCAGTATTTT	CASSLPSTGLDTQYF
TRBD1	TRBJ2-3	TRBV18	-	TGTGCCAGCTCTCCACGGACAGGGGGCACAGATACGCAGTATTTT	CASSPRTGGTDTQYF
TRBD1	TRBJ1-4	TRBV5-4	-	TGTGCCAGCAGCCCGGGTCGGACAGGGGTTGGTGAAAAACTGTTTTTT	CASSPGRTGVGEKLFF
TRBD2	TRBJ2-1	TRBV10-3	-	TGTGCCATCCGGCGTGGGGGAGGGCCGGAATACAATGAGCAGTTCTTC	CAIRRGGGPEYNEQFF
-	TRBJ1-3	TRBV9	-	TGTGCCAGCAGCGTAGATTCGAACACCATATATTTT	CASSVDSNTIYF
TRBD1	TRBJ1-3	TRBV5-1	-	TGCGCCAGCAGCTTGGGGACAGGGTCACCGGGAAACACCATATATTTT	CASSLGTGSPGNTIYF
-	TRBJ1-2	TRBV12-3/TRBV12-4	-	TGTGCCAGCAGTTCACAGGATTATGGCTACACCTTC	CASSSQDYGYTF
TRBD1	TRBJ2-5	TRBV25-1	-	TGTGCCACTGGGGACAGGCCACAAGAGACCCAGTACTTC	CATGDRPQETQYF
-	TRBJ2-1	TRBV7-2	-	TGTGCCAGCAGCTTCGACAGGCTGAATGAGCAGTTCTTC	CASSFDRLNEQFF
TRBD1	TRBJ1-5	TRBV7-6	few	TGTGCCAGCAGCTTAACAAAGGACAGGGCTCAGCCCCAGCATTTT	CASSLTKDRAQPQHF
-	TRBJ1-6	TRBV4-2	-	TGTGCCAGCAGCCAAGAACCCAGGAATTCACCCCTCCACTTT	CASSQEPRNSPLHF
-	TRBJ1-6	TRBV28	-	TGTGCCAGCATCGGGACCTATAATTCACCCCTCCACTTT	CASIGTYNSPLHF
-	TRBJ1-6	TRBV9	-	TGTGCCAGCAGCGTAGGTGCAGGGGATTCACCCCTCCACTTT	CASSVGAGDSPLHF
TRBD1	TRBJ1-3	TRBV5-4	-	TGTGCCAGCAGCGTGGACAGGGGAAACACCATATATTTT	CASSVDRGNTIYF
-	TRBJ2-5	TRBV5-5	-	TGTGCCAGCAGCAATAGGACAGGGAGGGAAGAGACCCAGTACTTC	CASSNRTGREETQYF
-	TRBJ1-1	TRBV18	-	TGTGCCAGCTCACCCTCCACTGAAGCTTTCTTT	CASSPSTEAFF
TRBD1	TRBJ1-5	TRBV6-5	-	TGTGCCAGCAGAGGGACAGGGAAGAACCAGCCCCAGCATTTT	CASRGTGKNQPQHF